This note documents a single TCR beta chain sequence. These data come from a study of blood T cell repertoires in COVID-19. This CDR3 comprises 12 residues. Trimming stripped 4 bases from V and 5 bases from J, with 8 bases between. CDR1 and CDR2 (germline): MNHEY, SMNVEV (reference sequence). The table came from immunoSEQ multiplex PCR; TCRdb's copy has only in-frame clones and leaves some out. The sample lists 100,000 to 150,000 clones, approximately 83% occurring once. Sequenced: peripheral blood. The chain is built from TRBV27 and TRBJ1-1, with D perhaps TRBD1 (6 bases). The sequence derives from a woman of 80 years or more with acute or convalescent COVID-19. The CDR3 is CASSSRGTEAFF. In DNA, the CDR3 is TGTGCCAGCAGTTCGAGGGGGACTGAAGCTTTCTTT.